The 18 T cell receptor beta chains below all came from one sample that was sequenced in a study of naive and memory T cell subsets (dated by TCRdb to 2015 to 2018). The protocol used for the library was UMI-ligation and nested PCR. TCRdb names Illumina MiSeq as the instrument used. To cover both TRBC1 and TRBC2, the beta constant-region primer consisted of an equimolar mix of two oligonucleotides. Four rounds of PCR were used to amplify ligated cDNA, with nested alpha and beta constant-region primers being used together with the SP2 primer. TCRdb handled the public reads itself, with Q25 trimming in fastp and clone calling in MiXCR, and kept productive beta chains. Rows with one shared CDR3 protein collapse into an entry with the most common genes and DNA. The sample table lists roughly 130,000 distinct CDR3 sequences, roughly 36% of them with a count of one. Approximately 0.9% of the sample is in the top ten clones.

The specimen sequenced was central memory CD4+ T cells from blood. The cell subset or site label corresponds to: central memory, CD45RA- CD27+. The receptors were gathered from a human donor in good health.

In this sample, this clonotype turned up a few times. As DNA, the CDR3 is TGCAGTGCTAGGATCCTAGCGGGATCCTACGAGCAGTACTTC. It specifies CSARILAGSYEQYF. The gene calls are TRBV20-1 and TRBJ2-7; 9 nucleotides match TRBD2. Germline-derived CDR1 and CDR2 are DFQATT and SNEGSKA (reference sequence). The ends lost 3 bases at V and 1 base at J; junction bases unmatched: 4. This CDR3 has 14 amino acids.

The genes are TRBV6-5 and TRBJ1-1, with unresolved D. This CDR3 contains 12 residues. Per germline, CDR1 MNHEY and CDR2 SVGAGI. Trimming removed 8 bases at V and 0 bases at J, with 7 bases between. The CDR3 spells CASRGLNTEAFF. The CDR3 nucleotides are TGTGCCAGCCGGGGTCTGAACACTGAAGCTTTCTTT.

The chain employs TRBV14 and TRBJ2-1; 11 bases align to TRBD2. This CDR3 is 14 amino acids long. The ends lost 2 bases at V and 6 bases at J; junction bases unmatched: 0. Germline V gene sequence: CDR1 SGHDN, CDR2 FVKESK. CDR3 sequence (DNA): TGTGCCAGCAGCCAACTAGCGGGGGGCAATGAGCAGTTCTTC. It specifies CASSQLAGGNEQFF.

The chain has TRBV7-2 and TRBJ1-3; no clear D. The length of the CDR3 is 16 residues. Germline V lookup: CDR1 SGHTA, CDR2 FQGNSA. The V gene lost 1 base and the J gene lost 0 bases, with 10 bases spanning the gap. The CDR3 region is CASSLGSLNSGNTIYF. CDR3 coding DNA: TGTGCCAGCAGCTTAGGTTCTCTGAACTCTGGAAACACCATATATTTT.

This clonotype has ten or more counts. The chain combines TRBV2 with TRBJ2-5; tentative D call: TRBD2 (5 bases). The CDR3 is made up of 12 amino acids. From germline, CDR1 is SNHLY and CDR2 FYNNEI. V lost 6 bases and J lost 5, with 10 bases in between. The CDR3, as DNA: TGTGCCAGCAGGCTCGCGGGTGAGACCCAGTACTTC. Its protein is CASRLAGETQYF.

V is TRBV5-1 and J is TRBJ1-1, with D perhaps TRBD1 (6 bases). Germline-derived CDR1 and CDR2 are SGHRS and YFSETQ. This CDR3 spans 15 amino acids. Trimming cost V 4 bases and J 0 bases, with 13 bases left between them. The CDR3 here is CASSGGRNMNTEAFF. The CDR3 region has the DNA TGCGCCAGCAGCGGGGGCCGCAACATGAACACTGAAGCTTTCTTT.

The chain carries TRBV10-3 and TRBJ1-3; no clear D. The V end was cut by 4 bases, the J end by 0 bases, with 4 bases between. The CDR3 consists of 13 residues. Germline V CDR1 and CDR2: ENHRY, SYGVKD. The CDR3 loop reads CAISGDSGNTIYF. The CDR3 DNA follows: TGTGCCATCAGTGGCGACTCTGGAAACACCATATATTTT.

The J gene is TRBJ1-6, the V gene TRBV28; 8 positions match TRBD1. The CDR3 runs 16 residues. CDR1 and CDR2 from the germline V gene are MDHEN and SYDVKM. J lost 9 bases, V lost 5 bases, and 12 bases had no gene match. This CDR3 reads CASSLSTGDLRSPLHF. Here the CDR3 DNA reads TGTGCCAGCAGTCTCTCGACAGGGGATTTGCGTTCACCCCTCCACTTT.

This clonotype turned up a few times. V is TRBV12-3 or TRBV12-4 and J is TRBJ2-6; D remains ambiguous. V dropped 1 base and J dropped 4 bases, with 5 bases sitting between them. The CDR3 covers 14 residues. CDR3 DNA sequence: TGTGCCAGCAGTTTAGGGGTAGGGGCCAACGTCCTGACTTTC. This encodes CASSLGVGANVLTF.

The rearrangement joins TRBV30 to TRBJ1-6; D gene ambiguous. The CDR3 consists of 12 residues. The germline CDR1 and CDR2 sequences are GTSNPN and SVGIG (reference sequence). V shed 2 bases and J shed 7 bases, with 6 bases lying between them. CDR3 region: CAWSRENSPLHF. The CDR3 nucleotides read TGTGCCTGGAGTCGGGAAAATTCACCCCTCCACTTT.

This clonotype was seen only a few times. The chain carries TRBV2 and TRBJ2-1, with a possible D match to TRBD1 (6 bases). CDR3 size: 15 residues. Germline V gives CDR1 SNHLY, CDR2 FYNNEI. Trimming left V 5 bases short and J 6 bases short, with 17 bases between. Written as DNA, the CDR3 is TGTGCCAGCAGTAGGGGTTTGGCAGGGGTCAATGAGCAGTTCTTC. Translated, it gives CASSRGLAGVNEQFF.

The sample holds many counts of this clonotype. The chain has TRBV12-3 or TRBV12-4 and TRBJ2-7; D is unresolved. The CDR3 is made up of 11 amino acids. Trimming shortened V by 4 bases and J by 3 bases, and 4 bases separated the two germline ends. The CDR3 sequence: CASSSGYEQYF. CDR3 in DNA: TGTGCCAGCAGTTCCGGCTACGAGCAGTACTTC.

This clonotype was counted a single time. This rearrangement joins TRBV11-3 to TRBJ2-2; no clear D. Deletions cut 4 bases from V and 4 bases from J, with 10 bases between. The CDR3 sequence is 14 residues long. Germline lookup yields CDR1 SGHNT and CDR2 YENEEA. The CDR3 loop reads CASSSYSLTGELFF. The CDR3 DNA reads as TGTGCCAGCAGCTCCTATAGCCTCACCGGGGAGCTGTTTTTT.

This clonotype has just a few counts. V and J are TRBV7-2 and TRBJ2-3; the D gene is possibly TRBD2 (6 bases). Trimming cost V 4 bases and J 4 bases, with 21 bases left between them. Germline values: CDR1 SGHTA, CDR2 FQGNSA. The CDR3 loop spans 17 amino acids. CDR3 amino acids: CASSSLGSGSRSDTQYF. CDR3 DNA: TGTGCCAGCAGCTCCTTAGGATCCGGGAGCCGGTCAGATACGCAGTATTTT.

This clonotype was seen repeatedly, ten times or more. V and J are TRBV3-1 and TRBJ2-3, with TRBD2 matching 8 bases. CDR3 size: 15 residues. CDR1 LGHDT and CDR2 YNNKEL come from the germline V gene (reference sequence). The trim removed 4 bases at V and 3 bases at J, leaving 6 bases unmatched. Here the CDR3 reads CASSPSGRGTDTQYF. CDR3 coding DNA: TGTGCCAGCAGCCCGAGCGGGAGAGGGACAGATACGCAGTATTTT.

The chain joins TRBV10-3 to TRBJ1-1; D gene ambiguous. Germline CDR1 and CDR2: ENHRY and SYGVKD. V was clipped by 0 bases and J by 7 bases, with 6 bases between them. The CDR3 runs to 12 residues. The CDR3 is CAISESVSEAFF. CDR3 nucleotide sequence: TGTGCCATCAGTGAGTCGGTCAGTGAAGCTTTCTTT.

The chain carries TRBV19 and TRBJ2-7, with a possible D match to TRBD1 (5 bases). From germline, CDR1 is LNHDA and CDR2 SQIVND (reference sequence). V lost 5 bases, J lost 7 bases, and 15 bases lay in between. The CDR3 extends over 13 amino acids. CDR3 in amino acids: CASSSQGLGEQYF. As DNA, the CDR3 is TGTGCCAGTAGTTCTCAGGGCCTGGGGGAGCAGTACTTC.

The rearrangement links TRBV20-1 to TRBJ1-6; 11 nucleotides line up with TRBD1. This CDR3 comprises 15 residues. V lost 1 base, J lost 9 bases, and 5 bases stayed unmatched. Germline assignment: CDR1 DFQATT and CDR2 SNEGSKA (reference sequence). Here the CDR3 reads CSARGTGGSVSPLHF. For the CDR3, the DNA is TGCAGTGCTAGAGGGACAGGGGGCAGTGTTTCACCCCTCCACTTT.